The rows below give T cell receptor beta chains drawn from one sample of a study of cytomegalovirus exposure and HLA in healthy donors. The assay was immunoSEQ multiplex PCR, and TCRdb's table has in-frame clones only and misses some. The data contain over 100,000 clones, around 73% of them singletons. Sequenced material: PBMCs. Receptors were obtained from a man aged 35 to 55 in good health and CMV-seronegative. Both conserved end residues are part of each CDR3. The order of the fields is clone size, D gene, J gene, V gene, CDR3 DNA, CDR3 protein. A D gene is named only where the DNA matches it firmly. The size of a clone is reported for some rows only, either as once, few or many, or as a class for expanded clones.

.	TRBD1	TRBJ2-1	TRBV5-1	TGCGCCAGCAGCCCCGGGACAGGGGATGAGCAGTTCTTC	CASSPGTGDEQFF
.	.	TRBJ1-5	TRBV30	TGTGCCTGGATAACGGGTCGGGGCAATCAGCCCCAGCATTTT	CAWITGRGNQPQHF
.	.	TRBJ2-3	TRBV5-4	TGTGCCAGCAGCTTCCCGGAGTTCACAGATACGCAGTATTTT	CASSFPEFTDTQYF
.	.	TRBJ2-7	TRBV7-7	TGTGCTAGCAGCCCGGCGGGGAGCTACGAGCAGTACTTC	CASSPAGSYEQYF
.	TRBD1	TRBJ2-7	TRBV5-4	TGTGCCAGCGCTCCGGGACAGTACTACGAGCAGTACTTC	CASAPGQYYEQYF
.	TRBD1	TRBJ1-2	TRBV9	TGTGCCAGCAGTCAACAGGGGGCCTATGGCTACACCTTC	CASSQQGAYGYTF
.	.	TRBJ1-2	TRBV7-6	TGTGCCAGCAGCTCCCAGGGTAACTATGGCTACACCTTC	CASSSQGNYGYTF
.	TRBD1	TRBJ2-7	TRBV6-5	TGTGCCAGCAGGTCCCGGGACAGGGGCCCGGAGCAGTACTTC	CASRSRDRGPEQYF
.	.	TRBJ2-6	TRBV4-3	TGCGCCAGCAGCCAAGCCCGGCGGCAGGACAACTCTGGGGCCAACGTCCTGACTTTC	CASSQARRQDNSGANVLTF
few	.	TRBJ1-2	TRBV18	TGTGCCAGCTCACCACCAATGAGGGTGGGTAGCTACACCTTC	CASSPPMRVGSYTF
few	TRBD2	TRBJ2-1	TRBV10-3	TGTGCCATCAGGGGCGTAGCGGGGTCCTACAATGAGCAGTTCTTC	CAIRGVAGSYNEQFF